A selection of T cell receptor beta chains follows, all from one sample in a study of blood T cell repertoires in COVID-19. Profiling relied on immunoSEQ multiplex PCR, and the TCRdb table lists in-frame clones only, not all of them. The sample yields about 190,000 clones, 88% seen once. Sequencing used peripheral blood. Receptors originate from a human donor in a cohort sampled during active COVID-19. Each CDR3 is given with its conserved first and last residue. D genes are given only for firm matches. Clone size is given for some rows only: seen once, a few or many times, or a class if the clone is expanded.

v_gene,abundance,d_gene,j_gene,CDR3aa,CDR3nt
TRBV27,-,-,TRBJ1-5,CASSSRVGQPQHF,TGTGCCAGCAGTTCTCGGGTAGGTCAGCCCCAGCATTTT
TRBV5-4,-,-,TRBJ1-2,CASSLETAVGYGYTF,TGTGCCAGCAGCTTGGAGACAGCAGTAGGTTATGGCTACACCTTC
TRBV5-1,-,TRBD1,TRBJ2-7,CASSATGVRNEQYF,TGCGCCAGCAGCGCTACAGGGGTGAGAAACGAGCAGTACTTC
TRBV4-3,-,TRBD2,TRBJ2-1,CASSPRDSGGDEQFF,TGCGCCAGCAGCCCTCGGGACAGCGGGGGGGATGAGCAGTTCTTC
TRBV5-4,-,TRBD1,TRBJ2-4,CASSIQQGGKNIQYF,TGTGCCAGCAGCATCCAACAGGGGGGCAAAAACATTCAGTACTTC
TRBV5-4,-,-,TRBJ2-1,CASSLVQVDEQFF,TGTGCCAGCAGCTTAGTGCAGGTCGATGAGCAGTTCTTC
TRBV30,-,-,TRBJ1-4,CAWSRTGATNEKLFF,TGTGCCTGGAGTCGTACCGGGGCAACTAATGAAAAACTGTTTTTT
TRBV9,-,TRBD2,TRBJ2-1,CASSGSGTSGGSYNEQFF,TGTGCCAGCAGCGGCTCTGGGACTAGCGGGGGTTCCTACAATGAGCAGTTCTTC
TRBV7-6,-,-,TRBJ2-2,CASSLAATGELFF,TGTGCCAGCAGCTTAGCGGCAACCGGGGAGCTGTTTTTT
TRBV6-2/TRBV6-3,-,TRBD1,TRBJ1-2,CASSYRDRGDYGYTF,TGTGCCAGCAGTTACCGGGACAGGGGGGACTATGGCTACACCTTC
TRBV24-1,-,-,TRBJ1-6,CATSPTGTGRNSPLHF,TGTGCCACCAGTCCAACCGGGACTGGGAGAAATTCACCCCTCCACTTT
TRBV5-1,-,-,TRBJ2-2,CASSLWGQNTGELFF,TGCGCCAGCAGCTTATGGGGACAGAACACCGGGGAGCTGTTTTTT
TRBV7-2,-,TRBD1,TRBJ2-1,CASSLGQGSEFLNEQFF,TGTGCCAGCAGCTTAGGACAGGGATCGGAATTCTTGAATGAGCAGTTCTTC
TRBV9,few,TRBD1,TRBJ1-3,CASSISTGSNGNTIYF,TGTGCCAGCAGCATATCGACAGGGAGTAATGGAAACACCATATATTTT
TRBV10-3,-,-,TRBJ2-1,CATQGTGGQTKQFF,TGTGCCACACAGGGGACGGGAGGGCAGACGAAGCAGTTCTTC
TRBV7-2,-,-,TRBJ2-7,CASSSGQGRYEQYF,TGTGCCAGCAGCTCGGGACAAGGCCGCTACGAGCAGTACTTC
TRBV6-2/TRBV6-3,-,-,TRBJ2-5,CASSYPRRGQETQYF,TGTGCCAGCAGTTACCCTAGACGGGGTCAAGAGACCCAGTACTTC
TRBV30,-,-,TRBJ1-3,CACTPDSHGNTIYF,TGTGCCTGCACCCCTGACAGTCACGGAAACACCATATATTTT
TRBV7-2,-,TRBD2,TRBJ2-5,CASSLDVAGAGETQYF,TGTGCCAGCAGCTTAGATGTAGCGGGGGCGGGGGAGACCCAGTACTTC
TRBV7-9,few,-,TRBJ1-5,CASSLELGHQHF,TGTGCCAGCAGCTTAGAGCTCGGACATCAGCATTTT
TRBV3-1/TRBV3-2,-,TRBD1,TRBJ1-1,CASSPWTGGLNTEAFF,TGTGCCAGCAGCCCCTGGACAGGGGGCTTGAACACTGAAGCTTTCTTT
TRBV18,few,-,TRBJ1-3,CASSPEILSGNTIYF,TGTGCCAGCTCACCCGAGATTCTCTCTGGAAACACCATATATTTT
TRBV4-3,-,-,TRBJ1-4,CASSQSGTQTTNEKLFF,TGCGCCAGCAGCCAGTCCGGGACACAAACAACTAATGAAAAACTGTTTTTT
TRBV29-1,-,TRBD1,TRBJ2-5,CSVGQGARVPQETQYF,TGCAGCGTTGGACAGGGGGCGAGGGTCCCCCAAGAGACCCAGTACTTC
TRBV19,-,TRBD2,TRBJ2-1,CASRPTSGRTNEQFF,TGTGCCAGTAGGCCGACTAGCGGGAGGACCAATGAGCAGTTCTTC
TRBV2,-,-,TRBJ1-4,CASCRGGATNEKLFF,TGTGCCAGCTGCAGAGGAGGGGCAACTAATGAAAAACTGTTTTTT
TRBV27,-,-,TRBJ1-6,CASHLRGGSPLHF,TGTGCCAGCCATCTTCGGGGAGGCTCACCCCTCCACTTT
TRBV30,-,-,TRBJ1-5,CAWRYPGPGANQPQHF,TGTGCCTGGAGATACCCCGGTCCAGGGGCCAATCAGCCCCAGCATTTT
TRBV19,-,-,TRBJ2-1,CASSGNSYNEQFF,TGTGCCAGTAGCGGGAACTCCTACAATGAGCAGTTCTTC
TRBV20-1,-,-,TRBJ2-1,CSAYYKGGQFF,TGCAGTGCTTATTATAAAGGAGGGCAGTTCTTC
TRBV7-2,-,TRBD1,TRBJ1-5,CASSLTGGSQPQHF,TGTGCCAGCAGCTTAACAGGGGGGAGTCAGCCCCAGCATTTT
TRBV9,-,-,TRBJ2-6,CASSDWTASGANVLTF,TGTGCCAGCAGCGATTGGACAGCTTCTGGGGCCAACGTCCTGACTTTC
TRBV5-1,-,TRBD1,TRBJ2-1,CASSRQGWFNNEQFF,TGCGCCAGCAGCCGACAGGGGTGGTTTAACAATGAGCAGTTCTTC
TRBV5-1,-,TRBD1,TRBJ2-7,CASSVPTGGYDEQYF,TGCGCCAGCAGCGTACCGACAGGGGGCTATGACGAGCAGTACTTC
TRBV6-4,once,-,TRBJ2-1,CASSAGTNNEQFF,TGTGCCAGCAGTGCCGGGACAAACAATGAGCAGTTCTTC
TRBV13,few,-,TRBJ2-3,CASSFGAMPAGDTQYF,TGTGCCAGCAGCTTCGGTGCCATGCCCGCCGGAGATACGCAGTATTTT
TRBV4-3,-,-,TRBJ1-3,CASSQGPGWGNTIYF,TGCGCCAGCAGCCAAGGGCCCGGGTGGGGAAACACCATATATTTT
TRBV7-9,-,TRBD1,TRBJ1-4,CASTGTGNEKLFF,TGTGCCAGCACCGGGACAGGGAATGAAAAACTGTTTTTT